The source of this T cell receptor (beta chain) is a study of blood T cell repertoires in COVID-19. Whole-study context: COVID-19 samples from acute and convalescent phases originated in the United States, Italy and Spain. Sources were T cells, B-cell-depleted T cells, or PBMCs; the material itself was cDNA or gDNA.

Under the authors' procedure: Estimation of nucleated cell counts was performed using reference gene primer amplification. Assay: immunoSEQ multiplex PCR; the TCRdb copy retains only in-frame clones and omits some. V, J and clone size are those of that table, while D and trimming were read from the DNA. Of approximately 230,000 clones listed, about 80% were seen once; the top ten hold about 8.1%. The sequenced material came from peripheral blood. This clonotype was sampled from an elderly man with acute or convalescent COVID-19.

The CDR3 sequence is CARQSKVGFYGYTF. In DNA, the CDR3 is TGTGCCAGGCAATCGAAAGTGGGCTTCTATGGCTACACCTTC. The rearrangement links TRBV2 to TRBJ1-2; no clear D gene. The CDR3 spans 14 residues. CDR1 and CDR2 (germline): SNHLY, FYNNEI. The V gene lost 9 bases and the J gene lost 4 bases, with 18 bases spanning the gap.